This T cell receptor beta chain was found in a study of cytomegalovirus exposure and HLA in healthy donors (TCRdb year 2017). Study-level background: In an earlier analysis of approximately 500 of the donors, roughly 300 Gb of sequence data and roughly 100 million unique TCR beta sequences from 150 million to 200 million T cells were reported. An early release that covered about 600 HLA-typed donors contained around 330 gigabases of sequencing data and about 84 million unique TCR sequences. Of the approximately 400 genotyped donors, over 70% fell in the genetic ancestry cluster associated with self-reported Caucasian donors. The study aimed to test whether signatures of past pathogen exposure could be identified by cataloging public T cell receptors. The study profiled the T cell repertoires of about 720 subjects by immunosequencing and related them to cytomegalovirus serostatus. A separate validation cohort of approximately 120 different subjects was used in addition to the approximately 670-subject first cohort. To predict cytomegalovirus infection status, the study combined high-throughput TCR immunosequencing, statistical association of individual TCRs with disease status, and machine learning. A later analysis re-examined previously published TCR beta repertoires from about 700 donors and added high-resolution HLA genotyping to investigate patterns of TCR occurrence. Rather than drawing on any new phenotypic data, the later analysis identified candidate immune exposures from TCR beta sequences and the way those sequences occurred across donors. An earlier analysis of around 580 of the donors used high-throughput TCR beta sequencing to judge whether each TCR beta V gene segment behaved as functional or pseudogenic. Donor age, sex, ethnicity and CMV serostatus were compiled alongside the repertoire data. Genome-wide SNP genotypes for about three fifths of the roughly 670 donors were used in a later genetic analysis, which treated that subset as a discovery cohort. Every discovery cohort repertoire had been produced on one sequencing platform. Class I and class II HLA loci were covered by the typing at four-digit resolution. Typing coverage differed by locus: A, B, C, DRB1 and DQB1 were typed in roughly 629-630 donors, DQA1 in approximately 520, DPA1 in nearly 610, and DPB1 in 472. About five DR-DQ haplotypes were treated as single units for association and clustering because of strong linkage in the cohort. On average, roughly 250,000 unique TCR beta nucleotide sequences were sequenced per donor among about 400 genotyped donors of the cohort, with about 17% of those sequences being non-productive.

The cohort was made up of 650 to 700 healthy bone marrow donors. Cohort members were all nominally healthy when sampled, although unrecorded immune exposures were likely present. The donor was CMV seropositive and belonged to the group of about 290 seropositive cohort members. Each donor provided a peripheral blood sample, and peripheral blood mononuclear cells were used for TCR beta sequencing. The Qiagen DNeasy Blood Extraction Kit was used to extract genomic DNA from the blood cell samples. Library construction relied on the immunoSEQ multiplex PCR assay. For the multiplex PCR, a mixture combining 60 forward primers for TCR Vbeta segments and 13 reverse primers for TCR Jbeta segments was used. The CDR3 region of rearranged TCR beta genes was amplified from genomic DNA with a multiplex PCR assay. On the Illumina HiSeq System, the amplified TCR beta libraries were sequenced as 87-base-pair reads. Per the authors' processing: Across the 666 repertoires, a later analysis counted tens of millions of unique TCR beta chains, around 10 million of which were shared by at least two donors. A nearest-neighbor algorithm error-corrected the raw reads and collapsed the reads into unique sequences, merging closely related sequences to remove PCR and sequencing errors. To assign V, D and J gene segments, CDR3 sequences were aligned to IMGT reference sequences. Each retained sequence needed at least a six-nucleotide match to both a V gene segment and a J gene segment. Rearrangements were called productive when the CDR3 lacked stop codons and stayed in frame with V and J; all others were non-productive. Following IMGT convention, CDR3 was defined as the stretch from the second conserved V-encoded cysteine up to the conserved J-encoded phenylalanine. Sequences without an unambiguous match to a single V gene segment were excluded from the earlier analysis of a few hundred of the donors. In an earlier analysis of approximately 560 of the donors, a V segment was called functional when productive rearrangements were above 56.7%, and segregating when the standard deviation between donors exceeded 5%. To diagnose cytomegalovirus status from the catalog of TCR beta chain sequences, a statistical classification framework was built. In a later analysis, V and J genes were assigned by comparing TCR nucleotide sequences against IMGT/GENE-DB human TR gene sequences. A later analysis assigned CDR3 sequences and most-parsimonious VDJ recombination scenarios with the TCRdist pipeline. A later analysis defined each TCR beta chain by its CDR3 amino acid sequence plus V-gene family, and excluded reads lacking a unique V-gene family. A later analysis removed 500 to 600 highly shared, low-generation-probability nucleotide sequences to deal with suspected cross-contamination and a sequencing artifact. In a later analysis, a clonal expansion index for each public chain was calculated from normalized within-repertoire ranks of inferred template counts. In a later analysis, generation probabilities were computed using a VDJ recombination model fitted to out-of-frame rearrangements, and the results were checked against IGoR. In a later analysis, hypergeometric tests were used to score TCR-TCR, TCR-HLA and TCR-CMV co-occurrence, with a repertoire-size bias correction applied to TCR pairs. False discovery rates were estimated in a later analysis by permuting HLA or CMV assignments 20 times. In a later analysis, co-occurring TCRs were grouped using DBSCAN, with TCRdist sequence similarity added in when clustering inside HLA-allele-positive subsets. For co-occurrence clustering, repertoires with fewer than 30,000 or more than 120,000 public chains were excluded, along with roughly 5 repertoires with anomalous nucleotide sharing. In TCRdb, the immuneACCESS table is reduced to in-frame sequences with V and J assigned. These tables do not hold every clone; where another copy was compared, an unresolved V gene accounts for under half, and the others remain unexplained. For V, J and clone size, that table is used; D and trimming come from the DNA. This sample comprises about 150,000 clones, 70% to 85% of them detected only once. The ten most abundant clones make up approximately 6.3% of the sample.

The junction shows trimming of 1 base on V and 5 bases on J, plus 5 bases between the germline ends. The germline V gene specifies SGHVS as CDR1 and FQNEAQ as CDR2. Reading from cysteine to phenylalanine, the CDR3 counts 12 amino acids. Of the read, only the CDR3 DNA is kept; its 36 bases are in frame from base 1. As regards this clone: It lacks a known antigen. Within one base of it there is no much larger clone, and no base qualities were kept.

The investigation overall reported the following: Strong co-occurrence of HLA alleles, especially DR and DQ, made assigning TCR associations to individual alleles difficult. For the cohort, immune exposure information was limited to CMV serostatus. In a later analysis, around 17,000 TCR beta sequences were associated with specific HLA alleles at a false discovery rate of 0.05. According to a later analysis, most CMV-associated TCR beta chains appeared to be HLA-restricted, and the HLA associations seemed to be driven largely by CMV exposure. The 87-base-pair reads could not distinguish some IMGT-functional V segments, including TRBV6-2 and TRBV6-3, so those segments were excluded. According to a later analysis, parvovirus B19, influenza, CMV and Epstein-Barr virus appeared linked to several top co-occurrence clusters. According to a later genetic analysis, donors in an Asian-associated ancestry cluster had fewer N-insertions in productive TCRs than the approximately 630-donor mean. In a later analysis, TCR association rates were found to vary across HLA loci, with the most associated TCRs seen for DRB1 alleles and the fewest for HLA-C alleles. The authors suggested that the approach could potentially be generalized to other disease states and immunological phenotypes. Correlated functional status among segregating V segments might be attributable to linkage disequilibrium, but an unknown experimental factor could not be ruled out. In the study, some 160 TCR beta chains were listed as associated with cytomegalovirus. A cluster of highly shared sequence variants was judged likely to represent a technical artifact of the sequencing pipeline. V-gene and J-gene trimming of TCR beta chains was associated with a missense DCLRE1C variant in a later genetic analysis, and the association was replicated in an independent cohort. Because counts were too low, some 16 rarely observed V segments, including chromosome 9 orphons, were excluded from the earlier analysis of fewer than 650 of the donors. A further reported finding was that TCR beta sequences accurately predicted the HLA-A and HLA-B alleles for most subjects in the first cohort. An earlier analysis of some 590 of the donors showed that most TCR beta V segments appeared in productive rearrangements either about 87% or about 30% of the time, which broadly matched IMGT annotations. Sequencing depth was assumed to be roughly uniform across donors in the presence/absence analyses, though that assumption may not hold. In both the original and validation cohorts, the classifier was reported to diagnose cytomegalovirus status with high specificity and sensitivity. Across donors, most TCR sequences were observed very rarely, whereas some public TCRs were present in many individuals. In this cohort, only TCR beta chains were sequenced, and detectable features were limited by the absence of alpha or paired-chain data. A later analysis found that HLA-associated TCR beta chains were more clonally expanded and had lower generation probabilities than equally common non-associated chains. Three of the identified cytomegalovirus-associated TCR beta chains were confirmed in vitro to be specific for cytomegalovirus antigens. Because HLA typing was unavailable for some donors at each locus, only the typed subset was used in association tests.

The sequenced material came from PBMCs. The origin of this receptor is a woman aged 45-60 years in good health and CMV-seropositive. The sequence is built from TRBV7-8 and TRBJ1-2; the D gene lacks a confident call. This receptor has the CDR3 CASSLDEYGYTF. Read as DNA, the sequence is TGTGCCAGCAGCTTAGATGAGTATGGCTACACCTTC.